A selection of T cell receptor beta chains follows, all from one sample in a study of blood T cell repertoires in COVID-19. TCRdb's table, derived via immunoSEQ multiplex PCR, lists solely in-frame clones and lacks some. The sample consists of about 200,000 clones, roughly 88% of them appearing once. The sequencing sample was made of peripheral blood. The receptors here all came from a man in his forties or fifties with COVID-19, enrolled during active disease. Both conserved end residues are part of each CDR3. D genes are given only for firm matches. Only some rows state a clone size, as once, few, many or a class for expanded clones.

d_call	clone_size	v_call	j_call	cdr3_aa	cdr3_nt
TRBD1	.	TRBV19	TRBJ2-2	CASSRRQGRSGELFF	TGTGCCAGTAGTAGGCGACAGGGGCGGTCCGGGGAGCTGTTTTTT
TRBD1	.	TRBV5-1	TRBJ2-5	CASRGQGASETQYF	TGCGCCAGCAGAGGTCAGGGGGCGTCAGAGACCCAGTACTTC
.	once	TRBV11-2	TRBJ2-7	CASSSLVRFRGRVDEQYF	TGTGCCAGCAGCTCCCTAGTCAGGTTCAGGGGACGGGTCGACGAGCAGTACTTC
TRBD1	few	TRBV3-1/TRBV3-2	TRBJ2-7	CASSQEGTAPHF	TGTGCCAGCAGCCAAGAAGGGACAGCACCTCACTTC
.	.	TRBV6-1	TRBJ2-3	CASSRSQGGTDTQYF	TGTGCCAGCAGCCGTTCGCAGGGCGGCACAGATACGCAGTATTTT
.	.	TRBV7-8	TRBJ1-5	CASSPGRVSNQPQHF	TGTGCCAGCAGTCCTGGTCGGGTATCCAATCAGCCCCAGCATTTT
TRBD1	.	TRBV11-3	TRBJ1-5	CASSATGGNQPQHF	TGTGCCAGCAGCGCAACAGGGGGCAATCAGCCCCAGCATTTT
TRBD2	.	TRBV11-2	TRBJ2-1	CASSLGLDSYNEQFF	TGTGCCAGCAGCTTGGGACTAGACTCCTACAATGAGCAGTTCTTC
TRBD1	.	TRBV5-5	TRBJ1-1	CASSRQGPGAFF	TGTGCCAGCAGCCGACAGGGCCCGGGAGCTTTCTTT
TRBD1	once	TRBV9	TRBJ2-5	CASSPRQGVYQETQYF	TGTGCCAGCAGCCCGAGACAGGGGGTCTACCAAGAGACCCAGTACTTC
TRBD1	.	TRBV27	TRBJ1-5	CASSAQTGPGQPQHF	TGTGCCAGCAGTGCCCAGACAGGGCCGGGGCAGCCCCAGCATTTT